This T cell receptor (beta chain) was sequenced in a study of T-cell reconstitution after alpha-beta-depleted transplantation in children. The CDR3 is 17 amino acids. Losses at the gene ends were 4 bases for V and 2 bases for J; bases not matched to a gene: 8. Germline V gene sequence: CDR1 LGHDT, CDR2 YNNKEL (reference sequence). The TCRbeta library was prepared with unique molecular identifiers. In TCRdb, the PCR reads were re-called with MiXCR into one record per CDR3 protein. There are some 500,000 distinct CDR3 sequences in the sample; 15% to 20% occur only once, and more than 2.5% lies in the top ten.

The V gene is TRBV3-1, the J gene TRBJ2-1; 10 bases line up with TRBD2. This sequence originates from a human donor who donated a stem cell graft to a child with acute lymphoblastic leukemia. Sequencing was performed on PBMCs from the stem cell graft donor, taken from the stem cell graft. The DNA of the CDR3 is TGTGCCAGCAGCCTACTAACTAGCGGGACTCCCTACAATGAGCAGTTCTTC. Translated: CASSLLTSGTPYNEQFF.